This TCR beta chain came from a study of blood T cells in healthy people across ages (dated by TCRdb to between 2014 and 2017). Context from the whole study: In model experiments, template switching captured about one uniquely barcoded TCR beta cDNA molecule for every two T cells. To avoid experimental bias, donors of different ages were randomly spread across the sequencing lanes. The study analyzed two additional independent replicas of 1 million unique cDNA reads from the same blood draw for two donors, one aged 18 to 29 and one aged 80 or older. The donors were split into four age groups: young (average about 16 years), middle-aged (around 40), aged (over 55) and long-lived (approximately 80). To track age-related changes in TCR beta repertoire diversity, the study relied on deep sequencing normalized with unique cDNA molecular identifiers.

The paper as a whole reports these results and caveats: The percentage of naive T cells measured by flow cytometry correlated strongly with observed TCR beta diversity. Bulk unsorted PBMC profiling prevented conclusive comparison of naive and antigen-experienced compartments. Because donor CMV infection status was unknown, age-related changes in expanded clonotypes were potentially confounded. Estimates of total diversity based on one million sequenced T cells were regarded as lower bounds and as underestimates. As age increased, observed TCR beta diversity per million T cells dropped in a roughly linear way, and a significant reduction was already evident by age 40. Compared with the aged group, the long-lived group had more naive CD4+ T cells, fewer expanded clones and increased TCR diversity, a pattern suggesting age selection.

The CDR3 measures 12 amino acids from cysteine to phenylalanine. CDR3 DNA only is kept here, 36 bases in frame from base 1. The germline V gene specifies SQVTM as CDR1 and ANQGSEA as CDR2. Compared with germline, V lacks 2 bases and J lacks 13 bases; bases without a gene match: 10. The donors were under 40 Caucasian individuals from Russia, aged about 6 to 100 years, who were systemically healthy. About 9.6 milliliters of peripheral blood were collected from each donor into EDTA-treated Vacutainer tubes. Ficoll-Paque density-gradient centrifugation was used to isolate PBMCs, with at least 7 million per sample. Total RNA was extracted from PBMCs with Trizol reagent, with at least 5.5 micrograms obtained per sample. For every donor, flow cytometry on a PBMC aliquot measured the percentage of naive CD45RAhigh/CD27high T cells. A word on this clonotype: Its antigen is not yet known. The sample holds no much larger clone one base away, and base qualities are not on file.

Libraries were prepared through 5' RACE. The instrument given in TCRdb is Illumina HiSeq 2500. A second PCR of roughly 6 to 12 cycles was run with a J-beta primer mix and a sample-barcoded 5' primer. A unique molecular identifier was introduced onto each TCR beta cDNA molecule by a template-switch 5' adaptor carrying 12 random nucleotides. Each sample yielded at least 2.5 million CDR3-containing paired-end reads. All of the RNA was converted into first-strand cDNA using the Mint cDNA synthesis kit, with a TRBC-specific oligonucleotide serving as the primer. All cDNA was treated with uracil-DNA glycosylase and then went through a first 18-cycle PCR with the universal primers M1SS and BC2_uni_R. On the authors' methods: For normalization, 1 million high-quality reads, each with a distinct molecular identifier, were randomly selected from each sample. Instead of being binned into consensus sequences, reads that shared molecular identifiers were thrown out. CDR3 identification, clonotype clustering and error correction used MiTCR with a Q25 quality threshold and the strictest error-elimination algorithm. A nonparametric unseen species model with Euler transformation was used to estimate lower-bound total TCR beta diversity. In TCRdb, the public reads were trimmed at Q25 with fastp and aligned with MiXCR, with productive beta chains retained. Rows are unified per CDR3 protein, each entry keeping the most common DNA and genes. For this entry, the V and J calls and clone size follow TCRdb and not the study's own pipeline. This sample comprises 600,000 to 850,000 distinct CDR3 sequences, about 40% of them detected only once. The top ten clones comprise 20% to 25% of the sample.

Recombination linked TRBV29-1 to TRBJ2-5; TRBD2 matches 7 bases in the middle. The TCR originated in an older woman in good health. Input material: blood. The DNA sequence is TGCAGCGTTGAACGGGGTGGGGGGGGAAGGTACTTC. It codes for CSVERGGGGRYF.